This note documents a single T cell receptor beta chain sequence. The sample belongs to a study of blood T cell repertoires in COVID-19. Study summary: The cDNA or gDNA used as material had been derived from T cells, B-cell-depleted T cells, or PBMCs.

The Seattle patients joined while their infection was active and were tracked longitudinally afterward. V was pared by 4 bases and J by 4 bases, with 5 bases of the junction left unmatched. The CDR3 covers 14 residues. CDR1 is SGHRS, CDR2 YFSETQ, per germline. Measured with immunoSEQ multiplex PCR; TCRdb has only the in-frame clones, and not every one. The sample lists roughly 180,000 clones; more than 65% were seen once. Material: peripheral blood. This chain uses TRBV5-1 with TRBJ2-7; 10 bases are a match to TRBD2. The sequence was obtained from a woman aged 55 to 70 with COVID-19, enrolled during active disease. The CDR3 region is CASSPGTSVYEQYF. DNA of the CDR3: TGCGCCAGCAGCCCCGGGACTAGCGTATACGAGCAGTACTTC.